This T cell receptor (beta chain) comes out of a study of HIV-infected patients and healthy controls. Overall study results and limits: CMV-associated CDR3s mostly grew nonsignificantly during therapy, while HIV-associated CDR3s declined significantly. In healthy controls, MAIT alpha CDR3s were common; in HIV+ repertoires, severely depleted.

V was clipped by 5 bases and J by 0 bases, with 11 bases between them. The length of the CDR3 is 15 residues. Germline V gene sequence: CDR1 SGHTA, CDR2 FQGNSA. Within the sample, this clonotype is medium-sized (0.01 to 0.1%). Its antigen is still unknown. Roughly three months, about 14 weeks, into antiretroviral therapy, follow-up blood was collected. No cell fractionation was done, so the repertoire covers all unsorted peripheral blood T cells. Reverse transcription used around 480 ng RNA and constant-region primers for alpha and beta. Separate chain-specific third strand synthesis with multiplexing indices produced the alpha and beta libraries. One entry per CDR3 protein, called by TCRdb with MiXCR from the 5' RACE reads. The repertoire includes 5,500 to 8,000 distinct CDR3 sequences, more than 9% of them detected once, and less than 20% sits in the top ten.

This TCR was recovered from an adult with HIV infection. Sequenced here: blood, sampled during antiretroviral therapy. The gene calls are TRBV7-2 and TRBJ2-4; D is ambiguous. In nucleotides, the CDR3 is TGTGCCAGCAGCCTATGGCACATAGCCAAAAACATTCAGTACTTC. Protein: CASSLWHIAKNIQYF.